These 9 T cell receptor beta chains came from one sample sequenced in a study of shared clonotypes between healthy human individuals. The data were produced by immunoSEQ multiplex PCR, yet TCRdb's version contains in-frame clones alone and is incomplete. The sample holds approximately 88,000 clones, approximately 63% seen once. Sequencing was performed on memory CD8+ T cells sorted from blood. As for subset: CD45RO+ cells pooled with CCR7-negative TemRA cells. These receptors all come from a man between 25 and 39 years old in good health.

This clone was picked up a small number of times. This sequence joins TRBV6-6 and TRBJ1-4, with D possibly being TRBD1 (5 bases). CDR3 length: 13 amino acids. Trimming cost V 8 bases and J 5 bases, with 12 bases left between them. Germline V gene sequence: CDR1 MNHNY, CDR2 SVGAGI (reference sequence). Here the CDR3 reads CASDLGANEKLFF. CDR3 coding DNA: TGTGCCAGCGATCTAGGGGCCAATGAAAAACTGTTTTTT.

The chain has TRBV25-1 and TRBJ1-5; 8 bases agree with TRBD1. Germline-derived CDR1 and CDR2 are MGHDK and SYGVNS. CDR3 length: 15 residues. V was pared by 4 bases and J by 7 bases, with 9 bases of the junction left unmatched. The CDR3 nucleotides read TGTGCCAGCAGTGTCTCCCCGGACAGGGAACAGCCCCAGCATTTT. It encodes CASSVSPDREQPQHF.

The chain's CDR3 is CASSMSGQGVSKNIQYF. CDR3 sequence (DNA): TGTGCCAGTAGTATGTCGGGACAGGGGGTGTCCAAAAACATTCAGTACTTC. V and J are TRBV19 and TRBJ2-4; 11 bases line up with TRBD1. Germline V gene data show CDR1 as LNHDA and CDR2 as SQIVND (reference sequence). Germline trimming cut 3 bases from V and 2 bases from J; bases unmatched to any gene: 6. This CDR3 is 17 amino acids long.

The chain is built from TRBV5-5 and TRBJ2-2; D is possibly TRBD1 (6 bases). Looked up from germline, CDR1 is SGHKS and CDR2 is YYEKEE (reference sequence). The V gene lost 3 bases and the J gene lost 7 bases, with 19 bases spanning the gap. This CDR3 region has 16 residues. The CDR3 DNA follows: TGTGCCAGCAGCTCCCAGGGGAGCCTTAACGGCGGGGAGCTGTTTTTT. Its translation is CASSSQGSLNGGELFF. The variable domain in full, with the rest retrieved from reference TRBV5-5 and TRBJ2-2, is DAGVTQSPTHLIKTRGQQVTLRCSPISGHKSVSWYQQVLGQGPQFIFQYYEKEERGRGNFPDRFSARQFPNYSSELNVNALLLGDSALYLCASSSQGSLNGGELFFGEGSRLTVL.

A single count supports this clone. This chain connects TRBV27 to TRBJ1-4, with 10 bases aligning to TRBD1. CDR3 size: 16 residues. Germline-derived CDR1 and CDR2 are MNHEY and SMNVEV (reference sequence). Trimming took 5 bases from V and 8 from J; bases not matched to a gene: 11. The CDR3 nucleotides are TGTGCCAGCAGTCCTATCCGGACAGGGGGTCGAGAAAAACTGTTTTTT. This codes for CASSPIRTGGREKLFF.

This clone was observed a single time. The J gene is TRBJ2-1, the V gene TRBV27; D not resolved. CDR1 and CDR2 from the germline V gene are MNHEY and SMNVEV (reference sequence). V lost 1 base and J lost 4, with 14 bases in between. The CDR3 spans 16 residues. The CDR3 loop is CASSLYLSPEYNEQFF. In nucleotides, the CDR3 is TGTGCCAGCAGTTTATATCTCAGCCCCGAATACAATGAGCAGTTCTTC.

The genes are TRBV9 and TRBJ2-7; D might be TRBD1 (6 bases). Trimming cost V 4 bases and J 5 bases, with 16 bases left between them. The CDR3 is 14 residues long. Germline CDR1 and CDR2: SGDLS and YYNGEE. The CDR3 here is CASSPEGESHEQYF. CDR3 DNA sequence: TGTGCCAGCAGCCCAGAGGGGGAGTCCCACGAGCAGTACTTC.

This clone was counted only a few times. The V and J genes are TRBV5-5 and TRBJ2-3; tentative D call: TRBD2 (6 bases). The length of the CDR3 is 16 residues. V was clipped by 0 bases and J by 0 bases, with 11 bases between them. Germline V gene sequence: CDR1 SGHKS, CDR2 YYEKEE (reference sequence). Here the CDR3 reads CASSLVPGGSTDTQYF. CDR3 bases: TGTGCCAGCAGCTTGGTCCCTGGGGGGAGCACAGATACGCAGTATTTT.

The chain couples TRBV27 to TRBJ2-3; no clear D gene. This CDR3 has 13 residues. Trimming left V 4 bases short and J 6 bases short, with 11 bases between. CDR1 and CDR2 (germline): MNHEY, SMNVEV (reference sequence). This CDR3 is CASSWVSRDTQYF. DNA for the CDR3: TGTGCCAGCAGTTGGGTCAGCCGGGATACGCAGTATTTT.